This TCR beta chain was identified during a study of T cells after yellow fever vaccination. The study, taken as a whole, reports: Some clonotypes were seen in both the CD4 and the CD8 compartments. These made up a small share and likely arose from convergent recombination.

One entry per CDR3 protein, called by TCRdb with MiXCR from the 5' RACE reads. The repertoire holds about 320,000 distinct CDR3 sequences, with roughly 4.3% as singletons. This clonotype was found many times. Its antigen is not identified. V was clipped by 6 bases and J by 3 bases, with 9 bases between them. The CDR3 has 13 residues. This chain uses TRBV12-3 or TRBV12-4 with TRBJ1-5, with D uncertain. This sequence was found in a young man who received the YFV17D yellow fever vaccine. This sample comprised PBMCs, obtained 15 days after the yellow fever booster vaccination. CDR3 coding DNA: TGTGCCAGCAGCCCGGGCCCCAATCAGCCCCAGCATTTT. Translation gives CASSPGPNQPQHF.